This T cell receptor (beta chain) was captured in a study of blood T cell repertoires in COVID-19. Produced via immunoSEQ multiplex PCR; TCRdb's table is partial and in-frame only. This sample carries 89,000 or so clones, about 90% of them seen once, and the ten largest clones take less than 3.5%. This CDR3 comprises 12 residues. CDR1 is MNHEY and CDR2 is SMNVEV in the germline V gene (reference sequence). V was clipped by 4 bases and J by 12 bases, with 10 bases between them. The sequenced material came from peripheral blood. The clonotype originates from a man over 45 with COVID-19, enrolled during active disease. The J gene is TRBJ2-6, the V gene TRBV27; no clear D gene. The CDR3 spells CASSYPTGVLTF. CDR3 bases: TGTGCCAGCAGTTACCCTACGGGCGTCCTGACTTTC.